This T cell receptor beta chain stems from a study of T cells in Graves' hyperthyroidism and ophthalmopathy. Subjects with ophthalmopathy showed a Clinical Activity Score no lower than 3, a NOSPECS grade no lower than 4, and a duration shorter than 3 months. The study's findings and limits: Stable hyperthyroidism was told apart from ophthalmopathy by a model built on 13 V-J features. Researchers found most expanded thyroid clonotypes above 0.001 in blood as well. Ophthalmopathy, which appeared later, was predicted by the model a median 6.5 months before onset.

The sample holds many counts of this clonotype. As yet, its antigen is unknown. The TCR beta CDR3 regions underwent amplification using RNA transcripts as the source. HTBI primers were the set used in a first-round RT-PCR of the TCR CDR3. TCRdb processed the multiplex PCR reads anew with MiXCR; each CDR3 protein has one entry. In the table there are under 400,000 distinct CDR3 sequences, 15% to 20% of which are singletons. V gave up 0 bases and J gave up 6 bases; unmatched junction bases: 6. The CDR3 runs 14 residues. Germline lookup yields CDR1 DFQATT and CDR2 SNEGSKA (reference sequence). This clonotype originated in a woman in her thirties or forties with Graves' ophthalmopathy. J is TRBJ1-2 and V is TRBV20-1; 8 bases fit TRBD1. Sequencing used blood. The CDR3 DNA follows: TGCAGTGCTAGAGATCCGGGACAGGTCCATGGCTACACCTTC. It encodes CSARDPGQVHGYTF.